The present entry profiles one T cell receptor beta chain with its context. At one end the junction does not follow the germline gene, possibly because of a read error. These data come from a study of Graves' ophthalmopathy and Graves' hyperthyroidism. None of the included patients had other autoimmune diseases, uncontrolled infections, pregnancy or lactation, as these led to exclusion. The CDR3 spans 12 residues. Germline assignment: CDR1 WSHSY and CDR2 SAAADI. Transcripts of RNA were the source for amplifying TCR beta CDR3 regions. Second-round multiplex PCR came after first-round RT-PCR with HTBI primers. TCRdb itself ran the multiplex PCR reads through MiXCR, one entry per CDR3 protein. The sample contains over a million distinct CDR3 sequences, around a third of which appear only once.

The chain couples TRBV10-2 to TRBJ2-7, with D unresolved. The sample taken for sequencing was peripheral blood or thyroid tissue (not recorded which). The TCR was taken from an adult man with Graves' hyperthyroidism. The CDR3 here is CASSYKGYEQYF. The DNA for the CDR3 is TGTGCCAGCAGTTACAAGGGTTACGAGCAGTACTTC.